This TCR beta chain comes out of a study of T cell responses to AZD1222 COVID-19 vaccine. Germline CDR1 LNHDA, CDR2 SQIVND (reference sequence). This CDR3 comprises 14 residues. The ends were cut back, 6 bases at V and 0 bases at J, with 9 bases in the middle. Repertoires were generated with immunoSEQ multiplex PCR, while TCRdb's copy carries only in-frame clones and drops some. Here the sample spans more than 85,000 clones, 88% being singletons. The TCR was taken from an adult in good health. The V call is TRBV19, the J call TRBJ2-1; unclear D gene. The source material was peripheral blood, sampled on day 0 of MenACWY control vaccination. The CDR3 sequence: CASSVGSSYNEQFF. CDR3 DNA sequence: TGTGCCAGTAGCGTCGGGTCCTCCTACAATGAGCAGTTCTTC.